A single sample is the source of the 21 T cell receptor beta chains below, sequenced in a study of neurological immune-mediated disorders. TCRdb called the 5' RACE reads again in MiXCR, with one record for every CDR3 protein. The data show roughly 9,800 distinct CDR3 sequences, roughly 20% seen once. Specimen: CD8+ T cells from blood. The receptor set was obtained from a woman aged 40 to 50 with multiple sclerosis.

At least ten counts were recorded for this clonotype. This chain joins TRBV12-3 or TRBV12-4 and TRBJ1-2, with no clear D. The CDR3 runs 13 residues. Trimming shortened V by 5 bases and J by 4 bases, and 11 bases separated the two germline ends. Written as DNA, the CDR3 is TGTGCCAGCAGTGTGGGCACCGTCTATGGCTACACCTTC. Its protein is CASSVGTVYGYTF.

This clonotype is medium-sized (0.01 to 0.1%) in the sample. The rearrangement joins TRBV29-1 to TRBJ2-2; possibly TRBD1 for D (5 bases). Germline assignment: CDR1 SQVTM and CDR2 ANQGSEA. The V end lost 4 bases, the J end lost 0 bases, and 12 bases lay between the germline ends. CDR3 length: 15 amino acids. This chain's CDR3 is CSVGGEQTNTGELFF. CDR3 DNA: TGCAGCGTTGGGGGCGAACAGACGAACACCGGGGAGCTGTTTTTT.

The V and J genes are TRBV5-1 and TRBJ2-5, with D unresolved. CDR3 length: 14 residues. The germline CDR1 and CDR2 sequences are SGHRS and YFSETQ. The V gene lost 2 bases and the J gene lost 1 base, with 9 bases spanning the gap. The CDR3 DNA follows: TGCGCCAGCAGCTTCGATGCCGGCCAAGAGACCCAGTACTTC. The encoded protein is CASSFDAGQETQYF.

This clonotype was seen ten or more times. This chain joins TRBV7-6 and TRBJ2-5; a possible D gene is TRBD2 (7 bases). There are 14 residues in the CDR3. V lost 5 bases and J 5 bases, leaving 15 bases between the germline ends. The germline V gene has CDR1 SGHVS and CDR2 FNYEAQ. Here the CDR3 reads CASSLGGASETQYF. The CDR3 bases are TGTGCCAGCAGCCTAGGGGGGGCCTCGGAGACCCAGTACTTC. Full variable domain (remainder filled in from reference TRBV7-6 and TRBJ2-5): GAGVSQSPRYKVTKRGQDVALRCDPISGHVSLYWYRQALGQGPEFLTYFNYEAQQDKSGLPNDRFSAERPEGSISTLTIQRTEQRDSAMYRCASSLGGASETQYFGPGTRLLVL.

The chain combines TRBV28 with TRBJ2-6; D gene unclear. The CDR3 sequence is 15 residues long. Germline CDR1 is MDHEN and CDR2 is SYDVKM. Trimming took off 4 bases at V and 1 base at J, with 8 bases between the two ends. This CDR3 is CASSSPSSGANVLTF. CDR3 nucleotide sequence: TGTGCCAGCAGTTCCCCCTCGTCTGGGGCCAACGTCCTGACTTTC.

The chain carries TRBV15 and TRBJ2-5, with unresolved D. CDR3 size: 15 residues. In germline, CDR1 is LNHNV, CDR2 YYDKDF (reference sequence). V was clipped by 6 bases and J by 4 bases, with 18 bases between them. The CDR3 DNA reads as TGTGCCACCAGTAGCCGGCTTCCGGGTGGAGAGACCCAGTACTTC. It specifies CATSSRLPGGETQYF. The complete variable domain, with remaining parts taken from reference TRBV15 and TRBJ2-5, reads DAMVIQNPRYQVTQFGKPVTLSCSQTLNHNVMYWYQQKSSQAPKLLFHYYDKDFNNEADTPDNFQSRRPNTSFCFLDIRSPGLGDTAMYLCATSSRLPGGETQYFGPGTRLLVL.

By share, this clonotype counts as medium-sized. The chain has TRBV12-3 or TRBV12-4 and TRBJ2-1; TRBD2 matches at 10 bases. The junction had 3 bases not matched to a gene; V was cut back by 5 bases and J by 5 bases. The CDR3 extends over 14 amino acids. In DNA form, the CDR3 reads TGTGCCAGCAGTCCTAGCGGGGGTAACAATGAGCAGTTCTTC. Amino acids: CASSPSGGNNEQFF.

This clonotype is judged medium-sized (0.01 to 0.1%). CDR3 DNA sequence: TGTGCCAGCAGCGTAGGACAGCTCTATAATTCACCCCTCCACTTT. Translated, it gives CASSVGQLYNSPLHF. The chain couples TRBV9 to TRBJ1-6; TRBD1 is a possible D gene (5 bases). Trimming removed 0 bases from V and 3 bases from J, with 7 bases in between. CDR1 is SGDLS, CDR2 YYNGEE, per germline. The CDR3 spans 15 residues.

The chain has TRBV24-1 and TRBJ1-5; TRBD1 aligns across 7 bases. In germline, CDR1 is KGHDR, CDR2 SFDVKD. The CDR3 is 14 amino acids. Losses at the gene ends were 3 bases for V and 6 bases for J; bases not matched to a gene: 4. The CDR3 DNA reads as TGTGCCACCAGTGATCACGACAGGGTTCAGCCCCAGCATTTT. Residues: CATSDHDRVQPQHF.

This clonotype was counted ten times or more. The rearrangement joins TRBV6-5 to TRBJ2-3; possibly TRBD1 or TRBD2 for D (6 bases each). Trimming stripped 0 bases from V and 5 bases from J, with 18 bases between. CDR3 size: 17 residues. Germline V gene data show CDR1 as MNHEY and CDR2 as SVGAGI. CDR3 sequence reads: CASSYSIFGGLLDTQYF. CDR3 nucleotides: TGTGCCAGCAGTTACTCGATATTTGGGGGGCTATTAGATACGCAGTATTTT.

The rearrangement uses TRBV7-3 and TRBJ2-5, with D possibly TRBD2 on 6 matching bases. The V and J ends lost 4 bases and 5 bases respectively, with 14 bases between them. Germline assignment: CDR1 SGHTA and CDR2 FQGTGA. This CDR3 spans 14 amino acids. CDR3 amino acids: CASSSRGTPETQYF. The CDR3 nucleotides read TGTGCCAGCAGCTCCCGGGGGACGCCGGAGACCCAGTACTTC.

The chain combines TRBV24-1 with TRBJ1-1, with 7 positions matching TRBD1. V lost 3 bases and J lost 1; bases outside the gene matches: 7. This CDR3 spans 16 amino acids. Germline loops: CDR1 KGHDR, CDR2 SFDVKD. The CDR3 region is CATSDGGTARNTEAFF. CDR3 coding DNA: TGTGCCACCAGTGATGGTGGGACAGCTCGGAACACTGAAGCTTTCTTT.

V and J are TRBV5-1 and TRBJ1-1, with 12 bases lining up with TRBD1. The CDR3 spans 17 residues. Germline lookup yields CDR1 SGHRS and CDR2 YFSETQ. The V segment lost 1 base and the J segment 2 bases; nucleotides outside the gene matches: 6. Here the CDR3 DNA reads TGCGCCAGCAGCTTGACCGGGGGACAGGGGGCAAACACTGAAGCTTTCTTT. Residues: CASSLTGGQGANTEAFF.

This clonotype was observed at least ten times. One end of the junction fails to match germline, which may point to a read error. V is TRBV6-6 and J is TRBJ1-3, with D possibly matching TRBD1 (5 bases). The CDR3 has 12 amino acids. Germline values: CDR1 MNHNY, CDR2 SVGAGI (reference sequence). The CDR3 DNA sequence: TGTGCCAGCAGTTACTCGCAACAGGAGATAGATTTT. Protein: CASSYSQQEIDF.

There are a few counts of this clonotype. This chain joins TRBV14 and TRBJ2-1; D possibly corresponds to TRBD2 (5 bases). The CDR3 is 16 residues long. Germline CDR1 SGHDN, CDR2 FVKESK. V was cut by 0 bases and J by 2 bases, with 11 bases left in between. CDR3 in amino acids: CASSQEQGGTYNEQFF. The CDR3 nucleotides are TGTGCCAGCAGCCAAGAACAAGGAGGAACCTACAATGAGCAGTTCTTC.

This clonotype was seen at least ten times. The chain links TRBV10-3 to TRBJ2-7; TRBD1 aligns across 10 bases. The CDR3 is made up of 13 amino acids. Losses at the gene ends were 4 bases for V and 5 bases for J; bases not matched to a gene: 2. CDR1 and CDR2 (germline): ENHRY, SYGVKD. DNA for the CDR3: TGTGCCATCAGTGGACAGGGGGCAGACGAGCAGTACTTC. Translating it yields CAISGQGADEQYF.

This rearrangement joins TRBV29-1 to TRBJ1-2; D perhaps matches TRBD1 (5 bases). The CDR3 runs 16 residues. Trimming cost V 6 bases and J 1 base, with 21 bases left between them. Looked up from germline, CDR1 is SQVTM and CDR2 is ANQGSEA. The DNA of the CDR3 is TGCAGCGTCCTGGGGGGGTACAGGCCCCTTAACTATGGCTACACCTTC. Amino acid sequence: CSVLGGYRPLNYGYTF.

V and J are TRBV7-6 and TRBJ1-6; D gene ambiguous. The CDR3 spans 15 residues. Germline V gene data show CDR1 as SGHVS and CDR2 as FNYEAQ. Trimming cost V 2 bases and J 10 bases, with 15 bases left between them. This chain's CDR3 is CASSLQTGMVSPLHF. In nucleotides, the CDR3 is TGTGCCAGCAGCTTACAGACCGGTATGGTCTCACCCCTCCACTTT.

This clonotype is labeled as medium-sized (0.01 to 0.1%). The V and J genes are TRBV5-6 and TRBJ2-1, with 7 bases aligning to TRBD2. The CDR3 totals 13 residues. Trimming removed 3 bases from V and 8 bases from J; junction bases left unmatched: 5. Germline V CDR1 and CDR2: SGHDT, YYEEEE. The CDR3 region is CASSWVAGDEQFF. The CDR3 DNA reads as TGTGCCAGCAGCTGGGTGGCGGGGGATGAGCAGTTCTTC.

Within the sample, this clonotype is medium-sized. The chain combines TRBV7-8 with TRBJ1-1; possible D gene TRBD1, 6 bases. V was shortened by 5 bases and J by 1 base, with 23 bases between the two germline ends. The CDR3 totals 18 residues. Germline V gene data show CDR1 as SGHVS and CDR2 as FQNEAQ. The CDR3 DNA sequence: TGTGCCAGCAGCGGGTCATACAGGGCCTTAGGGGGGAACACTGAAGCTTTCTTT. It codes for CASSGSYRALGGNTEAFF.

This clonotype was picked up many times. V is TRBV5-6 and J is TRBJ2-3, with a tentative D call TRBD2 (7 bases). V lost 6 bases to trimming and J lost 1 base, with 15 bases between them. Looked up from germline, CDR1 is SGHDT and CDR2 is YYEEEE. The CDR3 length is 15 residues. The CDR3 region has the DNA TGTGCCAGCACCTGGGGGGGGGCTGGCACAGATACGCAGTATTTT. It codes for CASTWGGAGTDTQYF.